This T cell receptor (beta chain) originates from a study of T cell changes during pregnancy in multiple sclerosis. The method was immunoSEQ multiplex PCR; TCRdb's version includes in-frame clones alone and lacks a portion of them. The sample includes almost 50,000 clones, approximately 94% of them seen just once. Germline CDR1 is SGHTA and CDR2 is FQGNSA. This CDR3 is 17 amino acids long. The junction had 13 bases not matched to a gene; V was cut back by 3 bases and J by 7 bases. The material was CD4+ T cells from peripheral blood mononuclear cells, obtained in the third trimester of pregnancy. The sequence derives from a female donor with multiple sclerosis, enrolled in a pregnancy study. V gene TRBV7-2 combines with J gene TRBJ2-3; 10 bases are a match to TRBD2. The CDR3 is CASSLWLAGASSYTQYF. The CDR3 DNA follows: TGTGCCAGCAGCTTGTGGCTAGCGGGGGCCTCATCCTATACGCAGTATTTT.